One and the same sample provided the 2 T cell receptor beta chains below, sequenced in a study of T cell changes during pregnancy in multiple sclerosis. Profiling relied on immunoSEQ multiplex PCR, and the TCRdb table lists in-frame clones only, not all of them. Of tens of thousands of clones in the sample, around 85% were seen once. The sequences come from peripheral blood, collected before pregnancy. These receptors were collected from a female donor with multiple sclerosis, enrolled in a pregnancy study.

V and J are TRBV5-4 and TRBJ2-3; TRBD2 agrees at 15 bases. Germline values: CDR1 SGHNT, CDR2 YYREEE (reference sequence). With 4 bases clipped from V and 3 bases from J, the junction kept 3 bases outside the gene matches. CDR3 length equals 16 residues. CDR3 sequence reads: CASSAGTSGRTDTQYF. For the CDR3, the DNA is TGTGCCAGCAGCGCCGGGACTAGCGGGAGGACAGATACGCAGTATTTT.

The rearrangement links TRBV4-2 to TRBJ2-1; D is perhaps TRBD2 (6 bases). The CDR3 is 14 amino acids. The V gene's germline CDR1 is LGHNA and CDR2 YNFKEQ. Trimming cost V 1 base and J 8 bases, with 12 bases left between them. CDR3 loop: CASSQAGDSDEQFF. Written as DNA, the CDR3 is TGTGCCAGCAGCCAAGCGGGAGACTCCGATGAGCAGTTCTTC.